This T cell receptor (beta chain) was sequenced during a study of T cell changes during pregnancy in multiple sclerosis (dated by TCRdb to the late 2010s). With regard to the full study: Changes in the T cell repertoire over the course of pregnancy were examined in this study in women with multiple sclerosis.

To note about this clone: Its antigen remains undetermined. Base-call qualities are not available, and no considerably larger clone is one nucleotide away.

From the cysteine through the phenylalanine, the CDR3 covers 10 amino acids. Only the CDR3 DNA is retained, 30 bases long and in frame from the first base. The germline V gene sets CDR1 to SNHLY and CDR2 to FYNNEI. V sheds 8 bases and J sheds 6 bases, leaving 8 bases between their ends. Library generation was performed with the immunoSEQ multiplex PCR assay. The source is immuneACCESS, and TCRdb retained only in-frame sequences with V and J called. Part of the clones is not carried over; for the studies checked, unresolved V genes explain less than half of this, and the remainder is unexplained. Counted in this sample were nearly 110,000 clones; around 90% of them appeared once. More than 0.65% of the sample is in the top ten clones.

The sequence links TRBV2 to TRBJ2-7; TRBD1 is a possible D gene, resting on 5 matching bases. This sequence originates from a female donor in good health, enrolled as a control in a pregnancy study. Sequences were derived from peripheral blood, sampled in the third trimester of pregnancy. The sequenced DNA is TGTGCCAGCCAGGGTGCCGAGCAGTACTTC. Its protein is CASQGAEQYF.